These 25 T cell receptor beta chains share one sample of origin, sequenced in a study of vaccination effects on CD4 cells after COVID-19. Method: immunoSEQ multiplex PCR; TCRdb's copy keeps in-frame clones and lacks some. The profile shows 45,000 to 50,000 clones, 50% to 70% of them singletons. No antigens are known for them. Culture lasted over 9 days before CD4+ T cell isolation. This material consisted of CD4+ T cells from PBMCs cultured without peptide, taken before COVID-19 vaccination. These receptors all come from a human donor who received a COVID-19 vaccine.

V usage is TRBV7-2 and J usage is TRBJ1-2, with D hard to call. The CDR3 totals 13 residues. Deletions cut 6 bases from V and 4 bases from J, with 12 bases between. The germline CDR1 and CDR2 sequences are SGHTA and FQGNSA. The CDR3 reads CASSPGPTYGYTF. The CDR3, as DNA: TGTGCCAGCAGTCCCGGACCGACCTATGGCTACACCTTC.

This chain uses TRBV5-5 with TRBJ2-1; 11 bases match TRBD2. The V gene's germline CDR1 is SGHKS and CDR2 YYEKEE (reference sequence). The junction had 4 bases not matched to a gene; V was cut back by 2 bases and J by 6 bases. The CDR3 runs 15 residues. CDR3 loop: CASSLPGLAANEQFF. CDR3 sequence (DNA): TGTGCCAGCAGCTTACCGGGACTAGCGGCCAATGAGCAGTTCTTC.

This chain connects TRBV18 to TRBJ1-5; D is unclear. The CDR3 loop spans 13 amino acids. Per germline, CDR1 KGHSH and CDR2 LQKENI. The ends were cut back, 8 bases at V and 8 bases at J, with 16 bases in the middle. CDR3 sequence reads: CASGQGLGEPQHF. CDR3 DNA: TGTGCCAGCGGCCAAGGGCTAGGTGAGCCCCAGCATTTT.

This chain uses TRBV7-8 with TRBJ1-3, with TRBD1 as a possible D gene (6 bases). This CDR3 contains 18 residues. In germline, CDR1 is SGHVS, CDR2 FQNEAQ. V lost 7 bases and J lost 0, with 22 bases in between. The CDR3 loop is CASTRGGGRIRSGNTIYF. In DNA, the CDR3 is TGTGCCAGCACTCGAGGGGGAGGCCGTATTCGCTCTGGAAACACCATATATTTT.

The chain joins TRBV29-1 to TRBJ1-5, with 11 positions matching TRBD1. CDR1 is SQVTM, CDR2 ANQGSEA, per germline. The CDR3 length is 20 residues. CDR3 DNA: TGCATCCCGATAAGGTGGCTCCGGGACAGGGGGTGGGGGGACAATCAGCCCCAGCATTTT. Encoded protein: CIPIRWLRDRGWGDNQPQHF.

This chain uses TRBV5-4 with TRBJ1-2; TRBD1 matches at 7 bases. With 3 bases clipped from V and 4 bases from J, the junction kept 3 bases outside the gene matches. The CDR3 is made up of 13 amino acids. The germline V gene has CDR1 SGHNT and CDR2 YYREEE (reference sequence). The CDR3 region has the DNA TGTGCCAGCAGCTCGGGACAGCCCTATGGCTACACCTTC. Its translation: CASSSGQPYGYTF.

This chain joins TRBV2 and TRBJ2-1; 10 bases align to TRBD1. From germline, CDR1 is SNHLY and CDR2 FYNNEI. This CDR3 has 15 amino acids. V shed 4 bases and J 9 bases; nucleotides not matched to a gene: 9. CDR3 in amino acids: CASSVRQGAGGEQFF. In DNA, the CDR3 is TGTGCCAGCAGTGTACGACAGGGGGCGGGAGGTGAGCAGTTCTTC. The full variable domain, with the rest looked up from reference TRBV2 and TRBJ2-1, is EPEVTQTPSHQVTQMGQEVILRCVPISNHLYFYWYRQILGQKVEFLVSFYNNEISEKSEIFDDQFSVERPDGSNFTLKIRSTKLEDSAMYFCASSVRQGAGGEQFFGPGTRLTVL.

V usage is TRBV6-4 and J usage is TRBJ2-1; D unresolved. The V gene lost 4 bases and the J gene lost 0 bases, with 4 bases spanning the gap. This CDR3 has 13 amino acids. Germline V gene lookup returns CDR1 MRHNA and CDR2 SNTAGT. CDR3 DNA: TGTGCCAGCAGTGCCGCCTCCTACAATGAGCAGTTCTTC. Translated, it gives CASSAASYNEQFF.

This chain connects TRBV11-2 to TRBJ1-2; 9 bases are a match to TRBD1. The trim removed 4 bases at V and 3 bases at J, leaving 3 bases unmatched. Germline loops: CDR1 SGHAT, CDR2 FQNNGV. There are 14 residues in the CDR3. CDR3 residues: CASSSRTGDYGYTF. CDR3 sequence (DNA): TGTGCCAGCAGCTCCCGGACAGGGGACTATGGCTACACCTTC.

The gene calls are TRBV4-2 and TRBJ2-3; D is unclear. The germline V gene encodes CDR1 LGHNA and CDR2 YNFKEQ. This CDR3 is built from 16 residues. With 0 bases removed from V and 4 bases from J, the gap between germline ends came to 14 bases. The CDR3: CASSQDPTALADTQYF. For the CDR3, the DNA is TGTGCCAGCAGCCAAGATCCAACCGCATTGGCAGATACGCAGTATTTT.

This chain connects TRBV2 to TRBJ1-1; D uncertain. Germline values: CDR1 SNHLY, CDR2 FYNNEI. The CDR3 has 13 amino acids. V was shortened by 3 bases and J by 0 bases, with 5 bases between the two germline ends. The CDR3 bases are TGTGCCAGCAGTGACAGTCTGAACACTGAAGCTTTCTTT. Translation gives CASSDSLNTEAFF.

This clone occurred a few times. This chain uses TRBV11-2 with TRBJ1-6, with D maybe TRBD1 (5 bases). The V gene's germline CDR1 is SGHAT and CDR2 FQNNGV. Trimming stripped 0 bases from V and 7 bases from J, with 10 bases between. The CDR3 extends over 15 amino acids. As DNA, the CDR3 is TGTGCCAGCAGCTTAGATCCGGGGGGGAATTCACCCCTCCACTTT. This encodes CASSLDPGGNSPLHF.

CDR3 DNA sequence: TGTGCCAGCAGCGGGTGGACAGCCCGGGAGACTGAAGCTTTCTTT. Its translation: CASSGWTARETEAFF. This chain links TRBV6-2 or TRBV6-3 with TRBJ1-1; possible D gene TRBD1, 6 bases. The CDR3 spans 15 residues. The germline CDR1 and CDR2 sequences are MNHEY and SVGEGT. V dropped 6 bases and J dropped 5 bases, with 19 bases sitting between them.

The chain links TRBV14 to TRBJ2-7; tentatively, D is TRBD2 (6 bases). The CDR3 length is 17 residues. Germline values: CDR1 SGHDN, CDR2 FVKESK. Deletions cut 1 base from V and 2 bases from J, with 18 bases between. The CDR3 region is CASSQGLLRGGTYEQYF. CDR3 nucleotides: TGTGCCAGCAGCCAAGGGCTTCTTAGGGGCGGGACCTACGAGCAGTACTTC. Full variable domain (outside the CDR3, taken from reference TRBV14 and TRBJ2-7): EAGVTQFPSHSVIEKGQTVTLRCDPISGHDNLYWYRRVMGKEIKFLLHFVKESKQDESGMPNNRFLAERTGGTYSTLKVQPAELEDSGVYFCASSQGLLRGGTYEQYFGPGTRLTVT.

V gene TRBV3-1 (or the pseudogene TRBV3-2) combines with J gene TRBJ1-1; 8 bases line up with TRBD1. The CDR3 sequence is 13 residues long. From germline, CDR1 is LGHDT and CDR2 YNNKEL (reference sequence). Unmatched junction bases numbered 4, after V lost 6 bases and J lost 4 bases. The CDR3 protein is CASSRQGTTEAFF. The CDR3 region has the DNA TGTGCCAGCAGTCGACAGGGGACCACTGAAGCTTTCTTT.

V gene TRBV9 combines with J gene TRBJ2-5, with a weak D call TRBD2 (5 bases). Trimming took 3 bases from V and 1 from J, leaving 7 bases between them. The CDR3 is made up of 13 amino acids. CDR1 is SGDLS, CDR2 YYNGEE, per germline. The CDR3, as DNA: TGTGCCAGCAGCGCCGGGATCCAAGAGACCCAGTACTTC. As protein: CASSAGIQETQYF.

The V call is TRBV29-1, the J call TRBJ2-7, with unresolved D. V was pared by 6 bases and J by 5 bases, with 17 bases between. CDR3 size: 13 residues. Germline V gives CDR1 SQVTM, CDR2 ANQGSEA. CDR3 region: CSVSLRLGNEQYF. In DNA, the CDR3 is TGCAGCGTCTCTCTCCGTTTGGGAAACGAGCAGTACTTC.

The chain employs TRBV28 and TRBJ2-2; no firm D call. The CDR3 contains 14 residues. CDR1 MDHEN and CDR2 SYDVKM come from the germline V gene. V dropped 6 bases and J dropped 4 bases, with 12 bases sitting between them. The CDR3 is CASRETAVTGELFF. The CDR3 DNA is TGTGCCAGCAGGGAAACTGCGGTCACCGGGGAGCTGTTTTTT. The variable domain in full, with the rest retrieved from reference TRBV28 and TRBJ2-2, is DVKVTQSSRYLVKRTGEKVFLECVQDMDHENMFWYRQDPGLGLRLIYFSYDVKMKEKGDIPEGYSVSREKKERFSLILESASTNQTSMYLCASRETAVTGELFFGEGSRLTVL.

This clone occurred once. V and J are TRBV29-1 and TRBJ2-3; D possibly matches TRBD1 or TRBD2 (5 bases each). V lost 2 bases and J 6 bases, leaving 15 bases between the germline ends. The V gene's germline CDR1 is SQVTM and CDR2 ANQGSEA. The CDR3 is 14 amino acids. The CDR3 loop reads CSVEPPGQPDTQYF. The CDR3, as DNA: TGCAGCGTTGAACCCCCGGGGCAGCCCGATACGCAGTATTTT.

This clone has more than one count but fewer than ten. The CDR3 here is CATSRGLNSPLHF. CDR3 coding DNA: TGTGCCACCTCGAGGGGACTAAATTCACCCCTCCACTTT. The chain links TRBV19 to TRBJ1-6; D may be TRBD1 (5 bases). The CDR3 runs to 13 residues. V gave up 10 bases and J gave up 7 bases, with 14 bases separating them. Germline lookup yields CDR1 LNHDA and CDR2 SQIVND (reference sequence).

This chain connects TRBV19 to TRBJ1-6; D might be TRBD1 (6 bases). V lost 6 bases and J 9 bases, leaving 9 bases between the germline ends. Germline V lookup: CDR1 LNHDA, CDR2 SQIVND (reference sequence). The CDR3 is 12 amino acids. For the CDR3, the DNA is TGTGCCAGTAGAAAACAGGGTTCACCCCTCCACTTT. Protein sequence: CASRKQGSPLHF.

This chain links TRBV25-1 with TRBJ2-7; D gene ambiguous. V lost 1 base and J lost 0, with 13 bases in between. The CDR3 sequence is 16 residues long. Looked up from germline, CDR1 is MGHDK and CDR2 is SYGVNS. This CDR3 is CASSESPGRGSYEQYF. Here the CDR3 DNA reads TGTGCCAGCAGTGAATCCCCAGGAAGAGGCTCCTACGAGCAGTACTTC.

In its sample, this clone was seen a few times. The chain employs TRBV2 and TRBJ1-1; no reliable D call. CDR1 and CDR2 from the germline V gene are SNHLY and FYNNEI. The CDR3 is 15 residues long. V was clipped by 5 bases and J by 4 bases, with 17 bases between them. This CDR3 is CASSKTTARGTEAFF. Written as DNA, the CDR3 is TGTGCCAGCAGTAAAACGACGGCCCGCGGCACTGAAGCTTTCTTT.

The sample holds a few counts of this clone. V is TRBV19 and J is TRBJ1-5; perhaps TRBD1 as D (6 bases). This CDR3 contains 14 residues. Germline CDR1 and CDR2: LNHDA and SQIVND (reference sequence). Trimming left V 8 bases short and J 6 bases short, with 17 bases between. As DNA, the CDR3 is TGTGCCAGTCACCAATCAACAGGGTTTCAGCCCCAGCATTTT. Amino acids: CASHQSTGFQPQHF. The variable domain in full, with the rest retrieved from reference TRBV19 and TRBJ1-5, is DGGITQSPKYLFRKEGQNVTLSCEQNLNHDAMYWYRQDPGQGLRLIYYSQIVNDFQKGDIAEGYSVSREKKESFPLTVTSAQKNPTAFYLCASHQSTGFQPQHFGDGTRLSIL.

The chain joins TRBV11-2 to TRBJ2-1, with TRBD2 matching 8 bases. This CDR3 comprises 16 residues. Germline V gives CDR1 SGHAT, CDR2 FQNNGV. Losses at the gene ends were 0 bases for V and 4 bases for J; bases not matched to a gene: 5. This chain's CDR3 is CASSLDPGLGYNEQFF. CDR3 DNA sequence: TGTGCCAGCAGCTTAGACCCGGGACTAGGATACAATGAGCAGTTCTTC. The full variable domain, its missing parts supplied by reference TRBV11-2 and TRBJ2-1, is EAGVAQSPRYKIIEKRQSVAFWCNPISGHATLYWYQQILGQGPKLLIQFQNNGVVDDSQLPKDRFSAERLKGVDSTLKIQPAKLEDSAVYLCASSLDPGLGYNEQFFGPGTRLTVL.